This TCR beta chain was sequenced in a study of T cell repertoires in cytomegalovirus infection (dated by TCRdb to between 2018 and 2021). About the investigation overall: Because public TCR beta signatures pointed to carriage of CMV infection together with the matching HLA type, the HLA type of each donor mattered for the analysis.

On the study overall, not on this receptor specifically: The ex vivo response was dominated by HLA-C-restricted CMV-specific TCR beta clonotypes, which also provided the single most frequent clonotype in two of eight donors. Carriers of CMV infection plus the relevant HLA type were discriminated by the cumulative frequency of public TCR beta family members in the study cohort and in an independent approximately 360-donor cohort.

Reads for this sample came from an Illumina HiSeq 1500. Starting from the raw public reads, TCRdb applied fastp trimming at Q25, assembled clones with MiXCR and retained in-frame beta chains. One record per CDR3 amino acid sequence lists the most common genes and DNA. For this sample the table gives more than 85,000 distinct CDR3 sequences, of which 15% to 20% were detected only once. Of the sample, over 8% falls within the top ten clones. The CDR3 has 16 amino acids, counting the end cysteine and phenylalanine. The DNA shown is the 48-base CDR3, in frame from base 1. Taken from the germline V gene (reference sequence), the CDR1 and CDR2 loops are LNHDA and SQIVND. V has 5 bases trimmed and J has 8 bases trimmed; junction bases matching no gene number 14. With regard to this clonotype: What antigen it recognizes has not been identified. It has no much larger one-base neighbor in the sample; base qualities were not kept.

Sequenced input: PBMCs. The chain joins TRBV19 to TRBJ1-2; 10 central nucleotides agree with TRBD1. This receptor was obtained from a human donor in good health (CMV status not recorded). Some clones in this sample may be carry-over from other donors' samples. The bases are TGTGCCAGTAGTTCCCGGACAGGGGGGTATAATTCGGGCTACACCTTC. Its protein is CASSSRTGGYNSGYTF. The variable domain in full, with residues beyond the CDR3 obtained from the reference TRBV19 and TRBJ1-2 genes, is DGGITQSPKYLFRKEGQNVTLSCEQNLNHDAMYWYRQDPGQGLRLIYYSQIVNDFQKGDIAEGYSVSREKKESFPLTVTSAQKNPTAFYLCASSSRTGGYNSGYTFGSGTRLTVV.